One sample yielded the 32 T cell receptor beta chains listed below, sequenced in a study of blood T cells in healthy people across ages (dated by TCRdb to 2014 to 2015). The library was generated by 5' RACE. The instrument given in TCRdb is Illumina HiSeq 2500. A second PCR of about 6 to 11 cycles was performed with a sample-barcoded 5' primer and a J-beta primer mix. The public reads were quality trimmed at Q25 with fastp and then assembled into clones with MiXCR by TCRdb, keeping productive beta chains. Every distinct CDR3 protein forms one entry, paired with its most common genes and DNA. Recorded for this sample are approximately 810,000 distinct CDR3 sequences; 25% to 30% of them occurred a single time. 15% to 20% of the sample is in the top ten clones. Sequenced sample: blood. These receptors originate from a woman of 80 years or more in good health.

CDR3 nucleotides: TGTGCCAGCAGCTCAAGCCCCGGTGTCACCGACGCTTTCTTT. Its protein is CASSSSPGVTDAFF. This chain connects TRBV7-2 to TRBJ1-1, with no clear D. The ends were cut back, 4 bases at V and 11 bases at J, with 20 bases in the middle. Germline V lookup: CDR1 SGHTA, CDR2 FQGNSA. This CDR3 spans 14 amino acids.

This clonotype has only a few counts. The chain links TRBV9 to TRBJ1-4; D is unresolved. Germline V gene sequence: CDR1 SGDLS, CDR2 YYNGEE. V dropped 1 base and J dropped 4 bases, with 8 bases sitting between them. The CDR3 extends over 14 amino acids. CDR3: CASSVTASNEKLFF. In nucleotides, the CDR3 is TGTGCCAGCAGCGTAACCGCCAGTAATGAAAAACTGTTTTTT.

This clonotype was counted between two and nine times. A clone one base away is much larger, so this may be a read error. This chain joins TRBV12-3 or TRBV12-4 and TRBJ2-7; D gene ambiguous. This CDR3 has 13 residues. The CDR3 nucleotides read TGTGCCGGCAGTTTGCGAGTATCCTACGAGCAGTACTTC. Its translation is CAGSLRVSYEQYF.

This clonotype has just a few counts. This rearrangement joins TRBV12-3 or TRBV12-4 to TRBJ1-6, with 7 bases that match TRBD1. Trimming at V came to 6 bases and at J to 8 bases, leaving 13 bases not matched to a gene. The CDR3 spans 16 residues. CDR3 amino acids: CASRSGGGVGYSPLHF. The DNA for the CDR3 is TGTGCCAGCAGATCAGGGGGAGGGGTGGGCTATTCACCCCTCCACTTT.

Turning to this clonotype: A read error may explain this, as a much larger clone is one base away. This rearrangement joins TRBV24-1 to TRBJ2-5; TRBD2 matches at 7 bases. The CDR3 extends over 15 amino acids. The junction had 6 bases not matched to a gene; V was cut back by 2 bases and J by 4 bases. CDR1 is KGHDR and CDR2 is SFDVKD in the germline V gene. The CDR3 DNA sequence: TGTGCCACCAGTGATTGGGAGGGTAGCGGAGAGACCCAGTACTTC. Protein sequence: CATSDWEGSGETQYF.

This clonotype was counted many times. A much bigger clone sits one base away, suggesting this may be a read error. The genes are TRBV2 and TRBJ2-7; 8 positions match TRBD1. This CDR3 is 13 amino acids long. Germline V gene data show CDR1 as SNHLY and CDR2 as FYNNEI. V shed 7 bases and J 1 base; nucleotides not matched to a gene: 3. CDR3 region: CASTGQGSYEQYF. As DNA, the CDR3 is TGTGCCAGCACCGGACAGGGATCCTACGAGCAGTACTTC. Drawing the rest from reference TRBV2 and TRBJ2-7, the complete variable domain is EPEVTQTPSHQVTQMGQEVILRCVPISNHLYFYWYRQILGQKVEFLVSFYNNEISEKSEIFDDQFSVERPDGSNFTLKIRSTKLEDSAMYFCASTGQGSYEQYFGPGTRLTVT.

J is TRBJ2-5 and V is TRBV2; D possibly corresponds to TRBD2 (6 bases). The DNA end favors TRBJ2-7, so the J call may be wrong. The CDR3 sequence is 14 residues long. Germline V gene data show CDR1 as SNHLY and CDR2 as FYNNEI. DNA of the CDR3: TGTGCCAGCAGTGGTAGCGGAGGGGCCCACGAGCAGTACTTC. This encodes CASSGSGGAHEQYF.

Comments on this clonotype: Since a much larger clone is just one base distant, this may be a read error. V is TRBV9 and J is TRBJ2-1; 7 bases agree with TRBD1. With 1 base clipped from V and 5 bases from J, the junction kept 6 bases outside the gene matches. The CDR3 has 15 residues. Germline CDR1 SGDLS, CDR2 YYNGEE. CDR3 sequence (DNA): TGTGCCAGCAGCGTATTGGGACAGCCTCACAATGAGCAGTTCTTC. This gives the protein CASSVLGQPHNEQFF.

This clonotype has ten or more counts. The gene calls are TRBV5-4 and TRBJ2-5; 8 positions agree with TRBD2. The ends lost 4 bases at V and 1 base at J; junction bases unmatched: 6. Per germline, CDR1 SGHNT and CDR2 YYREEE (reference sequence). The length of the CDR3 is 15 residues. The CDR3 DNA follows: TGTGCCAGCAGCGAGGCAGCGGGGGTCCAAGAGACCCAGTACTTC. The encoded protein is CASSEAAGVQETQYF.

This clonotype has just a few counts. CDR3 nucleotide sequence: TGTGCCAGCAGCATCGGGACTAGCGACACAGATACGCAGTATTTT. This encodes CASSIGTSDTDTQYF. This rearrangement joins TRBV5-6 to TRBJ2-3, with 10 positions matching TRBD2. This CDR3 region has 15 residues. Trimming removed 4 bases from V and 2 bases from J; junction bases left unmatched: 4. Germline CDR1 and CDR2: SGHDT and YYEEEE.

This clonotype was recorded many times. Relative to the germline gene, one junction end is altered; a read error may explain this. The V gene is TRBV7-2, the J gene TRBJ2-7; TRBD1 matches at 10 bases. Per the germline V gene, CDR1 is SGHTA and CDR2 is FQGNSA. The CDR3 covers 14 residues. In DNA, the CDR3 is TGCGCCAGCAGCCGGACAGGGGGAACCTACGAGCAGTACTTC. As protein: CASSRTGGTYEQYF.

This clonotype occurred many times. V gene TRBV3-1 combines with J gene TRBJ2-3, with 9 bases identical to TRBD1. Trimming cost V 1 base and J 3 bases; bases outside gene matches: 2. The CDR3 has 15 amino acids. Germline V gene lookup returns CDR1 LGHDT and CDR2 YNNKEL (reference sequence). The CDR3 is CASSQGQGVTDTQYF. Here the CDR3 DNA reads TGTGCCAGCAGCCAAGGACAGGGGGTAACAGATACGCAGTATTTT.

In this sample, this clonotype turned up once. The chain uses TRBV20-1 and TRBJ2-7, with 12 positions matching TRBD2. Germline CDR1 reads DFQATT; CDR2 reads SNEGSKA (reference sequence). The junction had 3 bases not matched to a gene; V was cut back by 5 bases and J by 1 base. The CDR3 consists of 14 residues. For the CDR3, the DNA is TGCAGTGCTTTCCTAGCGGGAGGGTCCTACGAGCAGTACTTC. It translates to CSAFLAGGSYEQYF.

Comment on this clonotype: An end of the junction differs from the germline gene, which may be a read error. This chain joins TRBV6-2 or TRBV6-3 and TRBJ1-6; D gene ambiguous. This CDR3 spans 12 amino acids. Germline V gives CDR1 MNHEY, CDR2 SVGEGT. DNA for the CDR3: TGCGCCAGCAGTTCTGTCAATTCACCCCTCCACTTT. This codes for CASSSVNSPLHF.

The V gene is TRBV28, the J gene TRBJ1-2; D might be TRBD1 (6 bases). The CDR3 totals 15 residues. V lost 4 bases and J 0 bases, leaving 12 bases between the germline ends. The germline gives CDR1 MDHEN, CDR2 SYDVKM. CDR3 nucleotides: TGTGCCAGCAGTTCCGGGACACCGTCTAACTATGGCTACACCTTC. It yields the protein CASSSGTPSNYGYTF.

In its sample, this clonotype was seen many times. The V gene is TRBV20-1, the J gene TRBJ1-2; tentatively, D is TRBD1 (5 bases). The germline gives CDR1 DFQATT, CDR2 SNEGSKA (reference sequence). Trimming took off 1 base at V and 4 bases at J, with 13 bases between the two ends. The CDR3 sequence is 14 residues long. In nucleotides, the CDR3 is TGCAGTGCTAGAGCATGGCAGGGTAGCTATGGCTACACCTTC. Its translation is CSARAWQGSYGYTF.

This clonotype has a handful of counts. DNA for the CDR3: TGTGCCAGCAGCTTGCGCGGCGGCATGAACACTGAAGCTTTCTTT. Its protein product is CASSLRGGMNTEAFF. The gene calls are TRBV5-4 and TRBJ1-1, with D uncertain. This CDR3 has 15 amino acids. Per the germline V gene, CDR1 is SGHNT and CDR2 is YYREEE (reference sequence). V was clipped by 1 base and J by 0 bases, with 10 bases between them. Variable domain in full (rest from reference TRBV5-4 and TRBJ1-1): ETGVTQSPTHLIKTRGQQVTLRCSSQSGHNTVSWYQQALGQGPQFIFQYYREEENGRGNFPPRFSGLQFPNYSSELNVNALELDDSALYLCASSLRGGMNTEAFFGQGTRLTVV.

There are many counts of this clonotype. The J gene is TRBJ2-1, the V gene TRBV7-2; TRBD2 matches at 10 bases. Unmatched junction bases numbered 6, after V lost 5 bases and J lost 5 bases. In germline, CDR1 is SGHTA, CDR2 FQGNSA. The CDR3 runs 15 residues. The DNA of the CDR3 is TGTGCCAGCAGCGGTACTAGCGGGGCCCACAATGAGCAGTTCTTC. It yields the protein CASSGTSGAHNEQFF.

This clonotype was recorded only once. The chain combines TRBV5-1 with TRBJ2-3, with 8 bases that match TRBD1. Germline CDR1 SGHRS, CDR2 YFSETQ. V lost 4 bases to trimming and J lost 6 bases; unmatched junction nucleotides: 19. The CDR3 has 18 residues. This CDR3 is CASSPGQVIQGVGDTQYF. CDR3 nucleotides: TGCGCCAGCAGCCCGGGACAGGTCATCCAAGGTGTCGGCGATACGCAGTATTTT.

This clonotype was counted between two and nine times. The J gene is TRBJ2-2, the V gene TRBV4-3; D remains unclear. Trimming left V 5 bases short and J 2 bases short, with 12 bases between. Germline CDR1 is LGHNA and CDR2 is YSLEER. The CDR3 has 15 residues. The CDR3 here is CASSEQTPNTGELFF. The CDR3 DNA sequence: TGCGCCAGCAGCGAGCAGACTCCTAACACCGGGGAGCTGTTTTTT.

This clonotype was counted once. This may arise from a read error, as a much more abundant clone is one base away. The V and J genes are TRBV6-6 and TRBJ2-7; perhaps TRBD1 as D (5 bases). The V and J ends lost 2 bases and 3 bases respectively, with 14 bases between them. The germline V gene encodes CDR1 MNHNY and CDR2 SVGAGI (reference sequence). This CDR3 is built from 15 residues. The CDR3 DNA reads as TGTGCCAGCAGTTACGGGGCAGACCCCGACTACGAGCAGTACGTC. This translates into CASSYGADPDYEQYV.

This CDR3 reads CSVDRANYGYTF. In nucleotides, the CDR3 is TGCAGTGTGGACAGGGCTAACTATGGCTACACCTTC. The chain joins TRBV20-1 to TRBJ1-2, with TRBD1 matching over 8 bases. Germline V gene lookup returns CDR1 DFQATT and CDR2 SNEGSKA (reference sequence). The CDR3 sequence is 12 residues long. After removal of 7 bases from V and 0 bases from J, the junction contained 1 base not matched to a gene.

This clonotype was seen just once. A read error may be the cause here, since a much bigger clone is one base away. The V call is TRBV12-3 or TRBV12-4, the J call TRBJ2-7, with 10 bases lining up with TRBD2. CDR3 length equals 14 residues. Here the CDR3 reads CASSMEGLATERYF. Written as DNA, the CDR3 is TGTGCCAGCAGCATGGAGGGACTAGCGACCGAGCGGTACTTC.

This clonotype occurred many times. The V and J genes are TRBV15 and TRBJ2-7; 7 bases map to TRBD1. V lost 0 bases to trimming and J lost 1 base; unmatched junction nucleotides: 6. The length of the CDR3 is 16 residues. Germline CDR1 is LNHNV and CDR2 is YYDKDF (reference sequence). The CDR3 region is CATSRETGSRSYEQYF. In DNA, the CDR3 is TGTGCCACCAGCAGAGAGACAGGGTCAAGGTCCTACGAGCAGTACTTC.

Points on this clonotype: Since a much larger clone is just one base distant, this may be a read error. The chain joins TRBV7-2 to TRBJ1-5; the D is unclear. Trimming left V 1 base short and J 9 bases short, with 7 bases between. The CDR3 extends over 12 amino acids. Germline CDR1 reads SGHTA; CDR2 reads FQGNSA. The CDR3 loop reads CASSLETLPQHF. CDR3 sequence (DNA): TGTGCCAGCAGCTTAGAAACCCTGCCCCAGCATTTT. The entire variable domain, with the rest obtained from reference TRBV7-2 and TRBJ1-5, is as follows: GAGVSQSPSNKVTEKGKDVELRCDPISGHTALYWYRQSLGQGLEFLIYFQGNSAPDKSGLPSDRFSAERTGGSVSTLTIQRTQQEDSAVYLCASSLETLPQHFGDGTRLSIL.

Concerning this clonotype itself: This may come from a read error, since a much larger clone is one base off. The V call is TRBV7-9, the J call TRBJ2-5; D unclear. CDR3 length: 13 amino acids. Germline CDR1 SEHNR, CDR2 FQNEAQ (reference sequence). The CDR3, as DNA: TGTGCCAGCAGCCTAGACGCCAGAGAGGCCCAGTACTTC. This sequence encodes CASSLDAREAQYF.

This sequence joins TRBV12-3 or TRBV12-4 and TRBJ2-5, with no clear D. This CDR3 contains 12 residues. V was cut by 3 bases and J by 11 bases, with 13 bases left in between. CDR3 sequence reads: CASSFDLSGQYF. The CDR3 bases are TGTGCCAGCAGTTTTGACTTGAGTGGTCAGTACTTC.

This clonotype was counted only a few times. Given a much more abundant clone one base away, this may be a read error. The J gene is TRBJ2-7, the V gene TRBV7-2, with D perhaps matching TRBD1 (5 bases). V lost 3 bases and J 1 base, leaving 10 bases between the germline ends. CDR1 and CDR2 from the germline V gene are SGHTA and FQGNSA. This CDR3 contains 14 residues. CDR3 sequence reads: CASSLWTHSYEQYF. The CDR3 coding sequence is TGTGCCAGCAGCTTGTGGACACATTCCTACGAGCAGTACTTC. Full variable domain (outside the CDR3, taken from reference TRBV7-2 and TRBJ2-7): GAGVSQSPSNKVTEKGKDVELRCDPISGHTALYWYRQSLGQGLEFLIYFQGNSAPDKSGLPSDRFSAERTGGSVSTLTIQRTQQEDSAVYLCASSLWTHSYEQYFGPGTRLTVT.

For this clonotype: A read error is likely, as this CDR3 ends without the conserved phenylalanine or tryptophan. The V gene is TRBV5-1, the J gene TRBJ2-5; D is ambiguous. Trimming shortened V by 3 bases and J by 0 bases, and 9 bases separated the two germline ends. The CDR3 has 14 residues. Germline-derived CDR1 and CDR2 are SGHRS and YFSETQ. CDR3 coding DNA: TGCGCCAGCAGCTCACAGATGTACCAAGAGACCCAGTACAAC. This sequence encodes CASSSQMYQETQYN.

This clonotype was picked up many times. This rearrangement joins TRBV20-1 to TRBJ2-1; no reliable D call. The V gene's germline CDR1 is DFQATT and CDR2 SNEGSKA (reference sequence). V shed 6 bases and J shed 5 bases, with 8 bases lying between them. This CDR3 is 11 amino acids long. This chain's CDR3 is CSAADHNEQFF. The CDR3 nucleotides read TGCAGTGCCGCAGACCACAATGAGCAGTTCTTC.

The CDR3 here is CASSLVPSGGVQETQYF. The CDR3 bases are TGTGCCAGCAGCTTAGTGCCCAGCGGGGGGGTCCAAGAGACCCAGTACTTC. The chain links TRBV7-2 to TRBJ2-5, with TRBD2 matching over 10 bases. This CDR3 region has 17 residues. The V gene end was trimmed by 1 base and the J gene end by 1 base; junction bases not matched to a gene: 6. Germline assignment: CDR1 SGHTA and CDR2 FQGNSA.

Ten or more counts support this clonotype. The chain employs TRBV27 and TRBJ2-3, with a possible D match to TRBD2 (6 bases). From germline, CDR1 is MNHEY and CDR2 SMNVEV (reference sequence). V gave up 8 bases and J gave up 4 bases, with 13 bases separating them. This CDR3 spans 13 amino acids. CDR3 loop: CASAPGRSDTQYF. CDR3 nucleotides: TGTGCCAGCGCCCCGGGGAGGTCAGATACGCAGTATTTT.